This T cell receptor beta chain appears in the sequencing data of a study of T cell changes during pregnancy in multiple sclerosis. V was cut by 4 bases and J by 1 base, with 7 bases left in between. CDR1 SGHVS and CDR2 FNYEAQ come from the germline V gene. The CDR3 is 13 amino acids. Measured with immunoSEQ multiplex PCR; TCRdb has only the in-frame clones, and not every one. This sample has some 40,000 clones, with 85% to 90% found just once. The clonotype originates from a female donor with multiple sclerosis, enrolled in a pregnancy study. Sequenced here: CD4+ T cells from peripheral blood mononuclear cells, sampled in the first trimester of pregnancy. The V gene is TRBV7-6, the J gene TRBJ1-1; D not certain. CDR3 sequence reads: CASSSSENTEAFF. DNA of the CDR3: TGTGCCAGCAGCTCGTCAGAGAACACTGAAGCTTTCTTT.